This T cell receptor (beta chain) was recorded in a study of technical replicates of blood from several donors. Germline values: CDR1 MDHEN, CDR2 SYDVKM. The length of the CDR3 is 11 residues. Trimming removed 7 bases from V and 0 bases from J, with 3 bases in between. Using immunoSEQ multiplex PCR, the repertoire was profiled, and TCRdb retains in-frame clones only, with some absent. Of some 71,000 clones in the sample, approximately 97% were seen once. The origin of this receptor is a human donor in good health. The sequencing input was T cells isolated from PBMCs. The chain has TRBV28 and TRBJ1-1; D not certain. The CDR3 spells CASILNTEAFF. The CDR3 nucleotides are TGTGCCAGCATCTTGAACACTGAAGCTTTCTTT.